The 6 T cell receptor beta chains reported below all come from one sample, sequenced in a study of T cell repertoires in cytomegalovirus infection. TCRdb fed the reads into MiXCR, producing one record per CDR3 protein. This sample yields about 600,000 distinct CDR3 sequences, of which 24% are seen a single time; around 8% belongs to the top ten. The specimen was CD8+ T cells from PBMCs. These receptors were collected from a human donor in good health (CMV status not recorded). Some clones in this sample may be carry-over from other donors' samples.

The table lists this clonotype with a few counts. The chain joins TRBV29-1 to TRBJ1-1; D unresolved. Trimming removed 3 bases at V and 0 bases at J, with 5 bases between. This CDR3 region has 12 residues. Per the germline V gene, CDR1 is SQVTM and CDR2 is ANQGSEA. This CDR3 is CSVEFMNTEAFF. The CDR3 DNA reads as TGCAGCGTTGAGTTCATGAACACTGAAGCTTTCTTT.

This clonotype has more than one count but fewer than ten. This chain connects TRBV15 to TRBJ1-2; D is unclear. In germline, CDR1 is LNHNV, CDR2 YYDKDF (reference sequence). There are 13 residues in the CDR3. The V end lost 3 bases, the J end lost 2 bases, and 7 bases lay between the germline ends. This CDR3 reads CATSSPGNYGYTF. The DNA for the CDR3 is TGTGCCACCAGCAGTCCGGGGAACTATGGCTACACCTTC.

This clonotype was detected only a few times. CDR3 amino acids: CAVARLRGEPQHF. CDR3 nucleotide sequence: TGTGCCGTTGCAAGGCTTAGGGGGGAGCCCCAGCATTTT. The chain has TRBV6-1 and TRBJ1-5; D might be TRBD1 (6 bases). CDR3 length equals 13 residues. CDR1 is MNHNS and CDR2 is SASEGT in the germline V gene. The V end was cut by 11 bases, the J end by 8 bases, with 19 bases between.

This clonotype was detected many times. This rearrangement joins TRBV7-9 to TRBJ2-7; D is unresolved. The V end was cut by 5 bases, the J end by 0 bases, with 5 bases between. The germline gives CDR1 SEHNR, CDR2 FQNEAQ (reference sequence). The CDR3 extends over 12 amino acids. The DNA for the CDR3 is TGTGCCAGCAGCAAAAGCTCCTACGAGCAGTACTTC. Translating it yields CASSKSSYEQYF.

This clonotype was picked up many times. The rearrangement uses TRBV7-2 and TRBJ1-1; D is ambiguous. This CDR3 contains 12 residues. V was cut by 7 bases and J by 1 base, with 7 bases left in between. The germline V gene has CDR1 SGHTA and CDR2 FQGNSA. This CDR3 reads CASNGQNTEAFF. The CDR3 DNA reads TGTGCCAGCAACGGGCAGAACACTGAAGCTTTCTTT.

The chain couples TRBV5-1 to TRBJ1-1; 7 positions match TRBD1. In germline, CDR1 is SGHRS, CDR2 YFSETQ. V lost 4 bases to trimming and J lost 1 base; unmatched junction nucleotides: 4. This CDR3 is 14 amino acids long. CDR3 in amino acids: CASSAWTGNTEAFF. In DNA form, the CDR3 reads TGCGCCAGCAGCGCCTGGACAGGGAACACTGAAGCTTTCTTT.